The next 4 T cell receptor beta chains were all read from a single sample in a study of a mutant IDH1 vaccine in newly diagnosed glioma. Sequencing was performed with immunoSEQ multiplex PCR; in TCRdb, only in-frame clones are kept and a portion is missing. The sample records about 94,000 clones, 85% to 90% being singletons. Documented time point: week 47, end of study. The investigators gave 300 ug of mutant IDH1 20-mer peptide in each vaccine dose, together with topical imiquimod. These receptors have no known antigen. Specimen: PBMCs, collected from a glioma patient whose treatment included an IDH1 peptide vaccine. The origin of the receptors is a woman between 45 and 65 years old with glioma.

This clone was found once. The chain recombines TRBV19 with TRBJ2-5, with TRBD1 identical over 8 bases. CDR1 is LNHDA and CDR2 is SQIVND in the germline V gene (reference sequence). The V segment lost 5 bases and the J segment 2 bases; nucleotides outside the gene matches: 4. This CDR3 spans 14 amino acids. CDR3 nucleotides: TGTGCCAGTAGTTCAGACAGGGGACAAGAGACCCAGTACTTC. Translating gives CASSSDRGQETQYF.

The CDR3 protein is CASSQLRGVYGYTF. CDR3 in DNA: TGTGCCAGCAGTCAATTGCGGGGGGTCTATGGCTACACCTTC. The V gene is TRBV28, the J gene TRBJ1-2, with D possibly being TRBD1 (5 bases). Germline assignment: CDR1 MDHEN and CDR2 SYDVKM. The V and J ends lost 5 bases and 4 bases respectively, with 14 bases between them. The CDR3 loop spans 14 amino acids.

The CDR3 here is CSVLTGAHYGYTF. DNA for the CDR3: TGCAGCGTGCTGACAGGGGCCCACTATGGCTACACCTTC. The V and J genes are TRBV29-1 and TRBJ1-2; TRBD1 aligns across 8 bases. The ends lost 6 bases at V and 3 bases at J; junction bases unmatched: 6. The germline V gene has CDR1 SQVTM and CDR2 ANQGSEA. The CDR3 has 13 amino acids.

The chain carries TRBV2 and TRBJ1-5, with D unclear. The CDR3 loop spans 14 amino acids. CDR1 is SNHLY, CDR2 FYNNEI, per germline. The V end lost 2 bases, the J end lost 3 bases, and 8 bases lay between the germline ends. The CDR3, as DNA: TGTGCCAGCAGTGAAACGAGAGTCAATCAGCCCCAGCATTTT. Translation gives CASSETRVNQPQHF.